These 4 T cell receptor beta chains originate from one sample sequenced in a study of beta chain features in type 1 diabetes. The whole isolated RNA underwent reverse transcription, so sequencing captured expressed TCRB transcripts. Using immunoSEQ multiplex PCR, the repertoire was profiled, and TCRdb retains in-frame clones only, with some absent. The sample includes around 240,000 clones, about 10% of them seen just once. Sequencing was carried out using naive CD4+ T cells from blood. The source is a woman aged 18 to 35 in good health.

V gene TRBV7-6 combines with J gene TRBJ2-7; TRBD2 is a possible D gene (7 bases). The germline V gene encodes CDR1 SGHVS and CDR2 FNYEAQ. The CDR3 loop spans 16 amino acids. The V gene lost 5 bases and the J gene lost 1 base, with 18 bases spanning the gap. CDR3 region: CASSRGGGVGSYEQYF. The CDR3 DNA reads as TGTGCCAGCAGCCGAGGGGGGGGCGTGGGTTCCTACGAGCAGTACTTC.

This clone was observed a few times. The chain uses TRBV4-1 and TRBJ1-4; D gene unclear. The germline V gene has CDR1 MGHRA and CDR2 YSYEKL. The CDR3 consists of 15 residues. V was clipped by 1 base and J by 3 bases, with 9 bases between them. The CDR3 DNA reads TGCGCCAGCAGCCAAGTCGTTGTTGCTAATGAAAAACTGTTTTTT. Translated: CASSQVVVANEKLFF.

The table lists this clone with a few counts. The chain joins TRBV19 to TRBJ1-5; TRBD1 is a possible D gene (5 bases). The length of the CDR3 is 14 residues. Germline-derived CDR1 and CDR2 are LNHDA and SQIVND (reference sequence). With 5 bases removed from V and 9 bases from J, the gap between germline ends came to 17 bases. CDR3: CASSSNRLDRPQHF. The CDR3 DNA reads TGTGCCAGTAGTTCGAACAGGCTGGATCGGCCCCAGCATTTT.

This clone has a handful of counts. The chain joins TRBV6-1 to TRBJ1-2; possible D gene TRBD1, 5 bases. Germline V CDR1 and CDR2: MNHNS, SASEGT. V was trimmed by 6 bases and J by 6 bases, leaving 14 bases between them. The CDR3 length is 13 residues. DNA for the CDR3: TGTGCCAGCAGCCAGGTTGGGGCTGATGGCTACACCTTC. Translation gives CASSQVGADGYTF.